A selection of T cell receptor beta chains follows, all from one sample in a study of blood T cell repertoires in COVID-19. The repertoire was sequenced with immunoSEQ multiplex PCR; TCRdb's copy has only in-frame clones and lacks some. The table has approximately 70,000 clones, approximately 86% seen once; the top ten hold around 12%. The source material was peripheral blood. All receptors come from a woman aged 55-75 years with acute or convalescent COVID-19. The CDR3 runs from the conserved cysteine through the conserved F or W. A D gene is named only where the DNA matches it firmly. Size tells how often a clone was seen (once, few, many) or the class of an expanded clone, and some rows leave it out.

clone_size j_call v_call d_call cdr3_nt cdr3_aa
. TRBJ2-5 TRBV10-3 . TGTGCCATCAGTGGTTGGGGGGTGGGTCAAGAGACCCAGTACTTC CAISGWGVGQETQYF
. TRBJ1-5 TRBV6-5 TRBD1 TGTGCCAGCAGTTACCCCGGTACAGGGGCCCAGCATTTT CASSYPGTGAQHF
. TRBJ1-2 TRBV29-1 TRBD1 TGCAGCGTTCTACCCGGGACAGCGGACTATGGCTACACCTTC CSVLPGTADYGYTF
. TRBJ2-5 TRBV12-3/TRBV12-4 . TGTGCCAGCAGTCAGGGGTTCCAAGAGACCCAGTACTTC CASSQGFQETQYF
. TRBJ2-5 TRBV7-6 TRBD1 TGTGCCAGCAGCTCAAACAGGGGGCAAGAGACCCAGTACTTC CASSSNRGQETQYF
once TRBJ2-2 TRBV5-6 TRBD1 TGTGCCAGCAGCCGTGTACAGGGGCCGGGCGGGGAGCTGTTTTTT CASSRVQGPGGELFF
. TRBJ1-2 TRBV18 . TGTGCCAGCTCACCACCCGAGAGGGTTGGCTACACCTTC CASSPPERVGYTF
few TRBJ1-1 TRBV23-1 TRBD1 TGCGCCAGCAGTGTCTACAGGGGAAACACTGAAGCTTTCTTT CASSVYRGNTEAFF
. TRBJ2-7 TRBV28 . TGTGCCAGCAGTTCGCAGAACGCCTACGAGCAGTACTTC CASSSQNAYEQYF
once TRBJ1-6 TRBV6-5 TRBD1 TGTGCCAGCAGAACCGGACAGGGTAGATCACCCCTCCACTTT CASRTGQGRSPLHF
once TRBJ1-3 TRBV2 . TGTGCCAGCAGTGTCGGGATGGGAAACACCATATATTTT CASSVGMGNTIYF
. TRBJ1-1 TRBV5-1 . TGCGCCAGCAGCTTAAACGACAGGAACACTGAAGCTTTCTTT CASSLNDRNTEAFF
. TRBJ1-1 TRBV9 . TGTGCCAGCAGCGTAGCAGACTACACTGAAGCTTTCTTT CASSVADYTEAFF
. TRBJ2-2 TRBV6-5 TRBD2 TGTGCCAGCAACCACGAGCGGGGGTCCACCGGGGAGCTGTTTTTT CASNHERGSTGELFF
few TRBJ2-3 TRBV11-2 TRBD2 TGTGCCAGCAGGTCCGGGGATCTAGCGGGGCGCACAGATACGCAGTATTTT CASRSGDLAGRTDTQYF
. TRBJ2-3 TRBV2 TRBD2 TGTGCCAGCATTAACCCCCGACTAGCTCTCACAGATACGCAGTATTTT CASINPRLALTDTQYF
. TRBJ1-5 TRBV6-5 . TGTGCCAGCAGTTACTCGGGGGGGAACGGGCAGCCCCAGCATTTT CASSYSGGNGQPQHF
. TRBJ2-3 TRBV24-1 TRBD2 TGTGCCACCAGTGAGTTACCACTGGGGGGGACAGATACGCAGTATTTT CATSELPLGGTDTQYF
. TRBJ2-5 TRBV9 . TGTGCCAGCAGCGTAGGTGTGGGGGCACTAGAGACCCAGTACTTC CASSVGVGALETQYF
. TRBJ2-2 TRBV18 . TGTGCCAGCTCACGCAGGAACACCGGGGAGCTGTTTTTT CASSRRNTGELFF
. TRBJ2-5 TRBV5-4 . TGTGCCAGCAGCTCACAGGCTCAAGAGACCCAGTACTTC CASSSQAQETQYF
. TRBJ2-2 TRBV6-2/TRBV6-3 . TGTGCCAGCAGTTACCACTACTCACGGACCGGGGAGCTGTTTTTT CASSYHYSRTGELFF
. TRBJ1-3 TRBV7-6 . TGTGCCAGCAGCTTAGGGGGGAGGACTGGAAACACCATATATTTT CASSLGGRTGNTIYF